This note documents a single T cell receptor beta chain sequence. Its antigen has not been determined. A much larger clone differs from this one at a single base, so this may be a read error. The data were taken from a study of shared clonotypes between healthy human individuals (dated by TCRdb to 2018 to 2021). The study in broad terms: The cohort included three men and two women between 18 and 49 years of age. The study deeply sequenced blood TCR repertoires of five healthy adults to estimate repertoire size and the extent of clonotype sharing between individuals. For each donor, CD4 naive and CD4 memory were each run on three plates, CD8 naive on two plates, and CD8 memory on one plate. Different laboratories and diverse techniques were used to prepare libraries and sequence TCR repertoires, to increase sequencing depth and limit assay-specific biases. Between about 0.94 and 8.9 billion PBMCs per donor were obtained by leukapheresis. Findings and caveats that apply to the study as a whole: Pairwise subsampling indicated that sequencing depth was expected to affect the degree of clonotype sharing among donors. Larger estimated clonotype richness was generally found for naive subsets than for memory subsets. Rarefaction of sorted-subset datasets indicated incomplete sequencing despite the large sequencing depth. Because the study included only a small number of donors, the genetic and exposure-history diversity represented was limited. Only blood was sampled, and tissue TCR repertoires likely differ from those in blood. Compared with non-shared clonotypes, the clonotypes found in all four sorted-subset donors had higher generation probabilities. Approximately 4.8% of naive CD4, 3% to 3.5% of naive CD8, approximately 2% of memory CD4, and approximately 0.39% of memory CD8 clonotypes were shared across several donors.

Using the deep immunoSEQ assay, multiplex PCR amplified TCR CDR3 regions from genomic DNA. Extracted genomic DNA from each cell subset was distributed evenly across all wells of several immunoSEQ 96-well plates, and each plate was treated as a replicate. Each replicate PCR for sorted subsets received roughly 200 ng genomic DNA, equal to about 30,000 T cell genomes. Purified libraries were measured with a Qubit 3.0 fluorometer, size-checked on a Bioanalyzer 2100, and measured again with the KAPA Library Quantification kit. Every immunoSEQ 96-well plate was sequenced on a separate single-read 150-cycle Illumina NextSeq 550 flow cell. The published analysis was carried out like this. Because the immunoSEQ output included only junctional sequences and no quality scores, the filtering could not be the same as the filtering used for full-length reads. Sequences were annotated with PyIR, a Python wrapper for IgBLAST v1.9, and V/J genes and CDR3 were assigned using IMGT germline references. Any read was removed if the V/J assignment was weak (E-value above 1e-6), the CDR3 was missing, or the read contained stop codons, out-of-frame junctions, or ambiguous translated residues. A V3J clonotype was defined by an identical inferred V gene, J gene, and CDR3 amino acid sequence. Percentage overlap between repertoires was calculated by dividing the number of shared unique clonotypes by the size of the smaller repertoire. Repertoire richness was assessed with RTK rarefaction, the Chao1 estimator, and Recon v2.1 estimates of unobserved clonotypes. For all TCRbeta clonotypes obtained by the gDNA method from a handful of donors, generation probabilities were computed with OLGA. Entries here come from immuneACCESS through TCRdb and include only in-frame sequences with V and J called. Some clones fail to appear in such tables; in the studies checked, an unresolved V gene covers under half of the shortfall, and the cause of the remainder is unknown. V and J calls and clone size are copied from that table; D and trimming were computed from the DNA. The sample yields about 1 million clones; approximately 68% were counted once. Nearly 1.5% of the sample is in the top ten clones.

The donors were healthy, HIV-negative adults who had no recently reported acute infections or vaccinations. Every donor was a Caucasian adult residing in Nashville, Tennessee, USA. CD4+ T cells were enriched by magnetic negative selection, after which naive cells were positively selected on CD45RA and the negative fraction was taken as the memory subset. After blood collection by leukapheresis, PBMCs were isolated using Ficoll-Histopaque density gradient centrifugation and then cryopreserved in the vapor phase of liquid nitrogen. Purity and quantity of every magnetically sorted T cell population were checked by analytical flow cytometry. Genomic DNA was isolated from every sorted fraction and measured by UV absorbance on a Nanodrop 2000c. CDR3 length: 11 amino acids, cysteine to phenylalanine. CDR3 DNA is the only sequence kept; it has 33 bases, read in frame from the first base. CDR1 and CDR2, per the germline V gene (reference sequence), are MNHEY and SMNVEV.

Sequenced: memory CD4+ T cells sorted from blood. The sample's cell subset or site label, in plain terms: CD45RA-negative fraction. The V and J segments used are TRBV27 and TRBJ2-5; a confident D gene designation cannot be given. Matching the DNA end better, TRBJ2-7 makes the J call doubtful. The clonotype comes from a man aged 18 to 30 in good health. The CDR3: CASSDDYEQYF. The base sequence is TGTGCCAGCAGTGATGACTACGAGCAGTACTTC.